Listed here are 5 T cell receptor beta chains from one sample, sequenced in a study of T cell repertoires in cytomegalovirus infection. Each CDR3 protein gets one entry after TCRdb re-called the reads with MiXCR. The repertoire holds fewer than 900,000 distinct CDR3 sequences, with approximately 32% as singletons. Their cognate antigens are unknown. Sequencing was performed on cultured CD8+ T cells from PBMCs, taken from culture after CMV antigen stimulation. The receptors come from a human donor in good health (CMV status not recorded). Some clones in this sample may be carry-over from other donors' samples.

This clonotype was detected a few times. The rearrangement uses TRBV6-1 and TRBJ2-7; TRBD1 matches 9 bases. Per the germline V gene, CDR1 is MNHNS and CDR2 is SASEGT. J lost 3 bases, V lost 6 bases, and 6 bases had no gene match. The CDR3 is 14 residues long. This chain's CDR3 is CASSPGTGLYEQYF. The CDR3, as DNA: TGTGCCAGCAGCCCGGGGACAGGGCTCTACGAGCAGTACTTC.

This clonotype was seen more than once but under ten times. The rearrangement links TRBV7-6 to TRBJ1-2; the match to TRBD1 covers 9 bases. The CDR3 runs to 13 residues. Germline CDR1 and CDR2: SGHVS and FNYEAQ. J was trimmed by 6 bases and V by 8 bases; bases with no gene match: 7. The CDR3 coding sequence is TGTGCCAGCCTCGGAGGGGACAGGGATGGCTACACCTTC. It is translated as CASLGGDRDGYTF.

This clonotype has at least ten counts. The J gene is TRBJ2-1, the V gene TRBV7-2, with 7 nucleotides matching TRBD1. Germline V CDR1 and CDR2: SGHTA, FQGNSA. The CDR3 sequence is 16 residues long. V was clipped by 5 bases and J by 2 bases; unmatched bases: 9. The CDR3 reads CASSPEGASPYNEQFF. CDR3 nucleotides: TGTGCCAGCAGCCCAGAGGGGGCGTCCCCCTACAATGAGCAGTTCTTC.

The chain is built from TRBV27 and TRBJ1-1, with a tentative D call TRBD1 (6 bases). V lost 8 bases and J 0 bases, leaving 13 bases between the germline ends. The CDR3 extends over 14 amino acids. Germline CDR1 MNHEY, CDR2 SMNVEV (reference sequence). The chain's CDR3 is CASAPGQLNTEAFF. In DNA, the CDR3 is TGTGCCAGCGCTCCGGGACAATTGAACACTGAAGCTTTCTTT.

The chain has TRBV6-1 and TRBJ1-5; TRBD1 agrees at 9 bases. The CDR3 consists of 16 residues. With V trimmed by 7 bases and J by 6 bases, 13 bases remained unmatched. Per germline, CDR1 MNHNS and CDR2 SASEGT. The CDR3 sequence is CASTPKTGGLIQPQHF. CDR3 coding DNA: TGTGCCAGCACACCCAAGACAGGGGGATTGATTCAGCCCCAGCATTTT.